These T cell receptor beta chains were read from a single sample in a study of cytomegalovirus exposure and HLA in healthy donors. Assay: immunoSEQ multiplex PCR; the TCRdb copy retains only in-frame clones and omits some. The sample consists of around 140,000 clones, about two thirds of them appearing once. Specimen: PBMCs. The receptors shown here come from a man aged 50-60 years in good health and CMV-seropositive. CDR3s include the opening cysteine and the closing phenylalanine or tryptophan. Fields, in order: CDR3 DNA, CDR3 protein, J gene, clone size, CDR3 length, V gene, D gene. The D gene is left open where the match is weak. Some rows have no size entry. The others give once, few or many, or a class for an expanded clone.

CDR3 DNA: TGTGCCAGCAGCTCCCGACAGGGTTACGAGCAGTACTTC; CDR3 protein: CASSSRQGYEQYF; J gene: TRBJ2-7; clone size: .; CDR3 length: 13; V gene: TRBV5-4; D gene: TRBD1
CDR3 DNA: TGTGCCAGCAGCTTGGCTAGCGGCCTAAGCTCCTACAATGAGCAGTTCTTC; CDR3 protein: CASSLASGLSSYNEQFF; J gene: TRBJ2-1; clone size: .; CDR3 length: 17; V gene: TRBV7-3; D gene: TRBD2
CDR3 DNA: TGTGCCAGCAGCAAACAGGGGTTCTCCTACGAGCAGTGCTTC; CDR3 protein: CASSKQGFSYEQCF; J gene: TRBJ2-7; clone size: .; CDR3 length: 14; V gene: TRBV13; D gene: TRBD1
CDR3 DNA: TGCGCCAGCAGCTTGGTTGCGGGGGATACTGAAGCTTTCTTT; CDR3 protein: CASSLVAGDTEAFF; J gene: TRBJ1-1; clone size: once; CDR3 length: 14; V gene: TRBV5-1; D gene: .
CDR3 DNA: TGTGCCAGCTCACCACTGGTGGATCCGACAGGCTATGGCTACACCTTC; CDR3 protein: CASSPLVDPTGYGYTF; J gene: TRBJ1-2; clone size: .; CDR3 length: 16; V gene: TRBV18; D gene: .
CDR3 DNA: TGTGCCAGTAGTCCTTCCCGAGGGATGGACACTGAAGCTTTCTTT; CDR3 protein: CASSPSRGMDTEAFF; J gene: TRBJ1-1; clone size: .; CDR3 length: 15; V gene: TRBV19; D gene: .
CDR3 DNA: TGTGCCAGCGCGGCAACGAGGAATGAGCAGTTCTTC; CDR3 protein: CASAATRNEQFF; J gene: TRBJ2-1; clone size: .; CDR3 length: 12; V gene: TRBV9; D gene: .
CDR3 DNA: TGCGCCAGCAGCCAAGTTTCCGGACTAGCGGGATCCTACGAGCAGTACTTC; CDR3 protein: CASSQVSGLAGSYEQYF; J gene: TRBJ2-7; clone size: .; CDR3 length: 17; V gene: TRBV4-3; D gene: TRBD2
CDR3 DNA: TGTGCCAGCAGCCAACCGGGACAGCCCCAGCATTTT; CDR3 protein: CASSQPGQPQHF; J gene: TRBJ1-5; clone size: .; CDR3 length: 12; V gene: TRBV14; D gene: .
CDR3 DNA: TGCGCCAGCAGCCAAGTCTTGGCCATCCATGAGCAGTTCTTC; CDR3 protein: CASSQVLAIHEQFF; J gene: TRBJ2-1; clone size: few; CDR3 length: 14; V gene: TRBV4-1; D gene: .
CDR3 DNA: TGTTCCATTTCTACGAGCACAGATACGCAGTATTTT; CDR3 protein: CSISTSTDTQYF; J gene: TRBJ2-3; clone size: .; CDR3 length: 12; V gene: TRBV7-9; D gene: .
CDR3 DNA: TGTGCCAGCAGTGAAATGACATCCGCGAATCGGGGAGCTTTCTTT; CDR3 protein: CASSEMTSANRGAFF; J gene: TRBJ1-1; clone size: .; CDR3 length: 15; V gene: TRBV6-1; D gene: .
CDR3 DNA: TGTGCCAGCTCAGCGCTAGCGGGAGCTTCCTACAATGAGCAGTTCTTC; CDR3 protein: CASSALAGASYNEQFF; J gene: TRBJ2-1; clone size: .; CDR3 length: 16; V gene: TRBV18; D gene: TRBD2
CDR3 DNA: TGTGCCAGCAGCCTGCAGGGGGCTGCTAATGAAAAACTGTTTTTT; CDR3 protein: CASSLQGAANEKLFF; J gene: TRBJ1-4; clone size: .; CDR3 length: 15; V gene: TRBV7-9; D gene: TRBD1
CDR3 DNA: TGTGCCAGCAGCTTGGTTTCGGGACTAGCAGCCTACGAGCAGTACTTC; CDR3 protein: CASSLVSGLAAYEQYF; J gene: TRBJ2-7; clone size: .; CDR3 length: 16; V gene: TRBV5-6; D gene: TRBD2
CDR3 DNA: TGTGCCAGTAGTGCGAACAGGGCGAGGACTGAAGCTTTCTTT; CDR3 protein: CASSANRARTEAFF; J gene: TRBJ1-1; clone size: few; CDR3 length: 14; V gene: TRBV19; D gene: .
CDR3 DNA: TGTGCCAGCAGCTTACTAAGGGGGCGGGAAAACATTCAGTACTTC; CDR3 protein: CASSLLRGRENIQYF; J gene: TRBJ2-4; clone size: .; CDR3 length: 15; V gene: TRBV11-3; D gene: TRBD1
CDR3 DNA: TGTGCTAGTGGTGCGCAGGGGAACACTGAAGCTTTCTTT; CDR3 protein: CASGAQGNTEAFF; J gene: TRBJ1-1; clone size: .; CDR3 length: 13; V gene: TRBV12-5; D gene: .
CDR3 DNA: TGTGCCAGCAGCTTAGGAAGGAGCTTAATGGACACTGAAGCTTTCTTT; CDR3 protein: CASSLGRSLMDTEAFF; J gene: TRBJ1-1; clone size: .; CDR3 length: 16; V gene: TRBV7-2; D gene: .
CDR3 DNA: TGTGCCAGCTCACCGGACAACTACGAGCAGTACTTC; CDR3 protein: CASSPDNYEQYF; J gene: TRBJ2-7; clone size: .; CDR3 length: 12; V gene: TRBV18; D gene: .
CDR3 DNA: TGTGCCAGCAGACGGGACAGCCAAGAGACCCAGTACTTC; CDR3 protein: CASRRDSQETQYF; J gene: TRBJ2-5; clone size: .; CDR3 length: 13; V gene: TRBV2; D gene: TRBD1
CDR3 DNA: TGCGCCAGCCAAAGGGACAGGGGAGCCCACGAGCAGTACTTC; CDR3 protein: CASQRDRGAHEQYF; J gene: TRBJ2-7; clone size: .; CDR3 length: 14; V gene: TRBV5-1; D gene: TRBD1
CDR3 DNA: TGTGCCAGCAGTGCAGTGGGACAAGGGACTGGAAACACCATATATTTT; CDR3 protein: CASSAVGQGTGNTIYF; J gene: TRBJ1-3; clone size: .; CDR3 length: 16; V gene: TRBV28; D gene: .
CDR3 DNA: TGTGCCAGCAGCCAAGATTATTTGGCCTCGGGCTATGGCTACACCTTC; CDR3 protein: CASSQDYLASGYGYTF; J gene: TRBJ1-2; clone size: .; CDR3 length: 16; V gene: TRBV4-2; D gene: .
CDR3 DNA: TGTGCCATCAGTGCCGGGACTAGCGGGGGCTACGAGCAGTACTTC; CDR3 protein: CAISAGTSGGYEQYF; J gene: TRBJ2-7; clone size: .; CDR3 length: 15; V gene: TRBV10-3; D gene: TRBD2
CDR3 DNA: TGTGCCAGCAGCCAGGGGGCCTGGTATGGCTACACCTTC; CDR3 protein: CASSQGAWYGYTF; J gene: TRBJ1-2; clone size: .; CDR3 length: 13; V gene: TRBV7-9; D gene: TRBD1
CDR3 DNA: TGTGCCAGCAGCGGAGCGGGAACGGGTGAGCAGTTCTTC; CDR3 protein: CASSGAGTGEQFF; J gene: TRBJ2-1; clone size: .; CDR3 length: 13; V gene: TRBV5-4; D gene: TRBD2
CDR3 DNA: TGTGCCAGTCCGGGGGGACAGGCCGCCTTCTACGAGCAGTACTTC; CDR3 protein: CASPGGQAAFYEQYF; J gene: TRBJ2-7; clone size: .; CDR3 length: 15; V gene: TRBV6-1; D gene: .
CDR3 DNA: TGTGCCAGCAGCGGACTAGCAGGTCTAGAGACCCAGTACTTC; CDR3 protein: CASSGLAGLETQYF; J gene: TRBJ2-5; clone size: .; CDR3 length: 14; V gene: TRBV7-8; D gene: TRBD2
CDR3 DNA: TGTGCCAGCCGAGTCTACAGACAGGGAATGAACACTGAAGCTTTCTTT; CDR3 protein: CASRVYRQGMNTEAFF; J gene: TRBJ1-1; clone size: .; CDR3 length: 16; V gene: TRBV19; D gene: TRBD1
CDR3 DNA: TGTGCCAGCAGCCCGGACAGCGGTCAGCCCCAGCATTTT; CDR3 protein: CASSPDSGQPQHF; J gene: TRBJ1-5; clone size: once; CDR3 length: 13; V gene: TRBV11-3; D gene: .
CDR3 DNA: TGTGCCAGCAGTGGGGACAGGGGAACAGATACGCAGTATTTT; CDR3 protein: CASSGDRGTDTQYF; J gene: TRBJ2-3; clone size: .; CDR3 length: 14; V gene: TRBV2; D gene: TRBD1
CDR3 DNA: TGTGCCAGCAGCTCCCGGGGTCCTACAGGGAACGAGCAGTACTTC; CDR3 protein: CASSSRGPTGNEQYF; J gene: TRBJ2-7; clone size: .; CDR3 length: 15; V gene: TRBV7-2; D gene: .
CDR3 DNA: TGCGCCAGCAGCTTGGACGGCAGGGGACGCACAGATACGCAGTATTTT; CDR3 protein: CASSLDGRGRTDTQYF; J gene: TRBJ2-3; clone size: .; CDR3 length: 16; V gene: TRBV5-1; D gene: .
CDR3 DNA: TGCGCCAGCAGCTTGGTGGGGGACTCGAACACTGAAGCTTTCTTT; CDR3 protein: CASSLVGDSNTEAFF; J gene: TRBJ1-1; clone size: .; CDR3 length: 15; V gene: TRBV5-1; D gene: .
CDR3 DNA: TGTGCCAGCAGAGGGACAGGGGGGCAGTACTTC; CDR3 protein: CASRGTGGQYF; J gene: TRBJ2-7; clone size: .; CDR3 length: 11; V gene: TRBV6-6; D gene: TRBD1
CDR3 DNA: TGTGCCACCCGCGGGACCCACACAGATACGCAGTATTTT; CDR3 protein: CATRGTHTDTQYF; J gene: TRBJ2-3; clone size: .; CDR3 length: 13; V gene: TRBV7-2; D gene: .
CDR3 DNA: TGTGCCAGCAGTTACTCGGAGACAGGGACCTACAATGAGCAGTTCTTC; CDR3 protein: CASSYSETGTYNEQFF; J gene: TRBJ2-1; clone size: .; CDR3 length: 16; V gene: TRBV6-5; D gene: TRBD1
CDR3 DNA: TGTGCCAGCAGCCGGGACAGGGGGAATCAGCCCCAGCATTTT; CDR3 protein: CASSRDRGNQPQHF; J gene: TRBJ1-5; clone size: .; CDR3 length: 14; V gene: TRBV21-1; D gene: .
CDR3 DNA: TGCGCCAGCAGCCCAGGGGATATCACGTCCTACGAGCAGTACTTC; CDR3 protein: CASSPGDITSYEQYF; J gene: TRBJ2-7; clone size: few; CDR3 length: 15; V gene: TRBV4-1; D gene: .
CDR3 DNA: TGCGCCAGCAGCCGGGACTACAACGAGCAGTACTTC; CDR3 protein: CASSRDYNEQYF; J gene: TRBJ2-7; clone size: .; CDR3 length: 12; V gene: TRBV5-1; D gene: TRBD2
CDR3 DNA: TGTGCCAGCAGCGCCCGACTAGCGGGGGTGGGTGAGCAGTTCTTC; CDR3 protein: CASSARLAGVGEQFF; J gene: TRBJ2-1; clone size: .; CDR3 length: 15; V gene: TRBV9; D gene: TRBD2
CDR3 DNA: TGTGCCAGCACCGGGCTAGCGGGATCCCCCTTTCGGGAGCAGTACTTC; CDR3 protein: CASTGLAGSPFREQYF; J gene: TRBJ2-7; clone size: .; CDR3 length: 16; V gene: TRBV27; D gene: TRBD2
CDR3 DNA: TGCGCCAGCACCCCTGGGGGGGCTTTCTATGGCTACACCTTC; CDR3 protein: CASTPGGAFYGYTF; J gene: TRBJ1-2; clone size: .; CDR3 length: 14; V gene: TRBV5-1; D gene: .